These 30 T cell receptor beta chains were all obtained from the same sample, sequenced in a study of glioma-infiltrating T cells after dendritic cell vaccination. Time point described: after dendritic cell vaccination, including at tumor progression/relapse. Clones were read by immunoSEQ multiplex PCR, and TCRdb kept only the in-frame ones, dropping some. Of about 91,000 clones listed, roughly 77% are singletons. Sample: blood, taken after dendritic cell vaccination. The receptors derive from a human donor with glioblastoma.

The V call is TRBV29-1, the J call TRBJ2-1; 10 bases are a match to TRBD2. This CDR3 is built from 15 residues. Trimming at V came to 6 bases and at J to 4 bases, leaving 9 bases not matched to a gene. CDR1 SQVTM and CDR2 ANQGSEA come from the germline V gene. In DNA form, the CDR3 reads TGCAGCGTCCCTTCTAGCGGGAGTTTTTACAATGAGCAGTTCTTC. It codes for CSVPSSGSFYNEQFF.

The table lists this clone with a count of one. The chain joins TRBV5-8 to TRBJ1-1; 10 bases fit TRBD1. CDR3 size: 15 residues. Germline V gene data show CDR1 as SGHTS and CDR2 as YDEGEE. Unmatched junction bases numbered 8, after V lost 5 bases and J lost 4 bases. The CDR3 DNA is TGTGCCAGCAGGTTGACAGGGGGCGCGGGCACTGAAGCTTTCTTT. It codes for CASRLTGGAGTEAFF.

The V call is TRBV10-3, the J call TRBJ2-7; tentatively, D is TRBD1 (5 bases). Germline loops: CDR1 ENHRY, CDR2 SYGVKD. V was clipped by 9 bases and J by 1 base, with 13 bases between them. This CDR3 contains 13 residues. CDR3 bases: TGTGCCATATCAGGGCTCGGGTCCTACGAGCAGTACGTC. The encoded protein is CAISGLGSYEQYV.

The V call is TRBV19, the J call TRBJ1-6; D gene uncertain. From germline, CDR1 is LNHDA and CDR2 SQIVND (reference sequence). CDR3 length equals 13 residues. Deletions cut 4 bases from V and 10 bases from J, with 11 bases between. CDR3 sequence reads: CASSTRAESPLHF. Here the CDR3 DNA reads TGTGCCAGTAGTACCCGCGCGGAGTCACCCCTCCACTTT.

This clone has a single count. The V and J genes are TRBV5-4 and TRBJ1-1, with TRBD1 matching 10 bases. Germline assignment: CDR1 SGHNT and CDR2 YYREEE (reference sequence). The CDR3 totals 15 residues. J was trimmed by 2 bases and V by 3 bases; bases with no gene match: 4. The CDR3 loop reads CASSWGQGPNTEAFF. As DNA, the CDR3 is TGTGCCAGCAGCTGGGGACAGGGGCCAAACACTGAAGCTTTCTTT.

The rearrangement joins TRBV5-5 to TRBJ1-2; TRBD1 aligns across 9 bases. The CDR3 spans 15 residues. Germline trimming cut 4 bases from V and 2 bases from J; bases unmatched to any gene: 6. The germline CDR1 and CDR2 sequences are SGHKS and YYEKEE (reference sequence). The CDR3 DNA reads as TGTGCCAGCAGCAGATCCGGGACAGGGAACTATGGCTACACCTTC. Translating it yields CASSRSGTGNYGYTF.

The chain recombines TRBV10-1 with TRBJ1-2, with 10 bases identical to TRBD1. The length of the CDR3 is 15 residues. Trimming at V came to 5 bases and at J to 3 bases, leaving 6 bases not matched to a gene. CDR1 WNHNN and CDR2 SYGVQD come from the germline V gene (reference sequence). The CDR3 loop reads CASSHRTGGDYGYTF. Written as DNA, the CDR3 is TGCGCCAGCAGTCATCGGACAGGGGGAGACTATGGCTACACCTTC.

Note on this clone: The sample carries other DNA sequences with the same CDR3. The chain uses TRBV9 and TRBJ1-1; possibly TRBD1 for D (6 bases). Germline V gene data show CDR1 as SGDLS and CDR2 as YYNGEE. The germline V and J ends were trimmed by 4 bases and 2 bases, with 9 bases remaining between them. CDR3 length: 13 amino acids. Here the CDR3 DNA reads TGTGCCAGCAGCCCACAGGGAAACACTGAAGCTTTCTTT. Its translation is CASSPQGNTEAFF.

The chain uses TRBV7-2 and TRBJ2-1; the match to TRBD2 covers 7 bases. V shed 7 bases, J shed 5 bases, and the junction held 14 bases outside the gene matches. The CDR3 loop spans 16 amino acids. Germline V lookup: CDR1 SGHTA, CDR2 FQGNSA. The CDR3 loop is CASTRRASGRNNEQFF. For the CDR3, the DNA is TGTGCCAGCACCCGGCGGGCTAGCGGCCGAAACAATGAGCAGTTCTTC.

The chain joins TRBV2 to TRBJ1-5; 7 nucleotides match TRBD1. Germline V CDR1 and CDR2: SNHLY, FYNNEI. CDR3 length: 13 residues. V was pared by 8 bases and J by 6 bases, with 7 bases of the junction left unmatched. CDR3 residues: CASGRTGPQPQHF. CDR3 DNA sequence: TGTGCCAGCGGGAGGACAGGCCCTCAGCCCCAGCATTTT. The whole variable domain, filled in from reference TRBV2 and TRBJ1-5, reads EPEVTQTPSHQVTQMGQEVILRCVPISNHLYFYWYRQILGQKVEFLVSFYNNEISEKSEIFDDQFSVERPDGSNFTLKIRSTKLEDSAMYFCASGRTGPQPQHFGDGTRLSIL.

Only one count was recorded for this clone. J is TRBJ1-6 and V is TRBV6-6; 8 bases map to TRBD1. CDR1 and CDR2 from the germline V gene are MNHNY and SVGAGI (reference sequence). The CDR3 is 16 residues long. With 7 bases clipped from V and 7 bases from J, the junction kept 12 bases outside the gene matches. This chain's CDR3 is CASILSGQGTNSPLHF. In nucleotides, the CDR3 is TGTGCCAGCATCCTTTCAGGACAGGGTACGAATTCACCCCTCCACTTT.

V and J are TRBV19 and TRBJ1-5; TRBD1 is a possible D gene (5 bases). CDR3 length: 19 amino acids. V was cut by 1 base and J by 0 bases, with 19 bases left in between. CDR1 and CDR2 from the germline V gene are LNHDA and SQIVND (reference sequence). The CDR3 region is CASSIGAGKDLYSNQPQHF. The CDR3 coding sequence is TGTGCCAGTAGTATAGGAGCAGGGAAGGATCTATATAGCAATCAGCCCCAGCATTTT.

The chain joins TRBV18 to TRBJ1-6; unclear D gene. V was cut by 0 bases and J by 6 bases, with 9 bases left in between. The CDR3 has 15 residues. Germline CDR1 is KGHSH and CDR2 is LQKENI. CDR3 amino acids: CASSPPAVSNSPLHF. CDR3 DNA sequence: TGTGCCAGCTCACCACCGGCGGTTTCTAATTCACCCCTCCACTTT.

The rearrangement links TRBV10-3 to TRBJ2-2; D might be TRBD1 (8 bases). V lost 7 bases and J 6 bases, leaving 21 bases between the germline ends. CDR1 and CDR2 (germline): ENHRY, SYGVKD. The CDR3 is 16 residues long. CDR3 protein: CAITIQGGESSGELFF. In DNA, the CDR3 is TGTGCCATCACCATACAGGGGGGGGAGTCGTCCGGGGAGCTGTTTTTT.

This clone was seen more than once but under ten times. The rearrangement joins TRBV2 to TRBJ1-5; no firm D call. This CDR3 region has 14 residues. V gave up 7 bases and J gave up 2 bases, with 12 bases separating them. The germline gives CDR1 SNHLY, CDR2 FYNNEI. CDR3 bases: TGTGCCAGCAAGATAGACTGGGGCAATCAGCCCCAGCATTTT. Translation gives CASKIDWGNQPQHF.

The chain links TRBV9 to TRBJ2-1; D may be TRBD1 (5 bases). Looked up from germline, CDR1 is SGDLS and CDR2 is YYNGEE. V was shortened by 3 bases and J by 3 bases, with 10 bases between the two germline ends. This CDR3 is 14 amino acids long. CDR3 residues: CASSATDSYNEQFF. DNA of the CDR3: TGTGCCAGCAGCGCAACCGACAGCTACAATGAGCAGTTCTTC.

This clone turned up a few times. The chain is built from TRBV27 and TRBJ1-5; no firm D call. The CDR3 runs 15 residues. Trimming stripped 5 bases from V and 2 bases from J, with 13 bases between. From germline, CDR1 is MNHEY and CDR2 SMNVEV (reference sequence). CDR3 loop: CASSPRAGGNQPQHF. The CDR3 DNA follows: TGTGCCAGCAGTCCCCGGGCGGGCGGCAATCAGCCCCAGCATTTT.

This clone was observed once. The chain carries TRBV5-6 and TRBJ1-5, with D possibly TRBD1 on 5 matching bases. Germline lookup yields CDR1 SGHDT and CDR2 YYEEEE. This CDR3 region has 16 residues. V lost 1 base to trimming and J lost 1 base, with 12 bases between them. For the CDR3, the DNA is TGTGCCAGCAGCTTGCTTTCGGACAAGAGCAATCAGCCCCAGCATTTT. As protein: CASSLLSDKSNQPQHF. The full variable domain, with the rest looked up from reference TRBV5-6 and TRBJ1-5, is DAGVTQSPTHLIKTRGQQVTLRCSPKSGHDTVSWYQQALGQGPQFIFQYYEEEERQRGNFPDRFSGHQFPNYSSELNVNALLLGDSALYLCASSLLSDKSNQPQHFGDGTRLSIL.

The V call is TRBV9, the J call TRBJ2-1, with 16 positions matching TRBD2. V shed 2 bases and J 0 bases; nucleotides not matched to a gene: 5. The CDR3 runs to 19 residues. Germline assignment: CDR1 SGDLS and CDR2 YYNGEE. The CDR3 protein is CASSVGTSGRARSYNEQFF. CDR3 sequence (DNA): TGTGCCAGCAGCGTGGGGACTAGCGGGAGGGCCCGCTCCTACAATGAGCAGTTCTTC. The entire variable domain, with the rest obtained from reference TRBV9 and TRBJ2-1, is as follows: DSGVTQTPKHLITATGQRVTLRCSPRSGDLSVYWYQQSLDQGLQFLIQYYNGEERAKGNILERFSAQQFPDLHSELNLSSLELGDSALYFCASSVGTSGRARSYNEQFFGPGTRLTVL.

The V gene is TRBV28, the J gene TRBJ1-6; TRBD1 might be the D (6 bases). CDR3 length: 12 residues. Deletions cut 6 bases from V and 9 bases from J, with 9 bases between. Germline V gene sequence: CDR1 MDHEN, CDR2 SYDVKM. The CDR3, as DNA: TGTGCCAGCAGGCCGACAGGTTCACCCCTCCACTTT. It translates to CASRPTGSPLHF.

The V call is TRBV11-2, the J call TRBJ1-2; TRBD1 is a possible D gene (6 bases). The CDR3 spans 12 residues. Trimming stripped 5 bases from V and 6 bases from J, with 10 bases between. CDR1 SGHAT and CDR2 FQNNGV come from the germline V gene. The CDR3 DNA reads as TGTGCCAGCAGCCACAGGGAGAATGGCTACACCTTC. Its protein product is CASSHRENGYTF.

V usage is TRBV2 and J usage is TRBJ1-5, with TRBD1 as a possible D gene (5 bases). Deletions cut 8 bases from V and 6 bases from J, with 14 bases between. Germline lookup yields CDR1 SNHLY and CDR2 FYNNEI. The CDR3 covers 13 residues. The CDR3 coding sequence is TGTGCCAGCCGGGGGGGGGTCGGTCAGCCCCAGCATTTT. Protein sequence: CASRGGVGQPQHF.

The CDR3 DNA is TGTGCCAGCAGATTAGGGGACAGAAAAGAGACCCAGTACTTC. It specifies CASRLGDRKETQYF. The chain employs TRBV6-5 and TRBJ2-5, with TRBD1 matching over 7 bases. The CDR3 is made up of 14 amino acids. V was clipped by 6 bases and J by 3 bases; unmatched bases: 7. Germline CDR1 is MNHEY and CDR2 is SVGAGI.

The chain joins TRBV7-8 to TRBJ2-1, with 12 bases that match TRBD2. Trimming cost V 0 bases and J 3 bases; bases outside gene matches: 6. Germline CDR1 SGHVS, CDR2 FQNEAQ. The CDR3 length is 18 residues. The CDR3 DNA reads as TGTGCCAGCAGCTTAGCTCAACTAGCGGGGGGAAGCTACAATGAGCAGTTCTTC. Residues: CASSLAQLAGGSYNEQFF.

The chain links TRBV19 to TRBJ2-3, with D perhaps matching TRBD2 (7 bases). Germline V gives CDR1 LNHDA, CDR2 SQIVND (reference sequence). V was trimmed by 9 bases and J by 3 bases, leaving 16 bases between them. The CDR3 runs 14 residues. As DNA, the CDR3 is TGTGCCAGCGCCTCGGGGGGCTGGACAGATACGCAGTATTTT. Residues: CASASGGWTDTQYF.

V is TRBV11-3 and J is TRBJ2-6; D possibly corresponds to TRBD1 (6 bases). The V gene lost 3 bases and the J gene lost 2 bases, with 8 bases spanning the gap. CDR1 and CDR2 (germline): SGHNT, YENEEA. This CDR3 spans 15 amino acids. In DNA, the CDR3 is TGTGCCAGCAGCTTCCAGGGGCCTGGGGCCAACGTCCTGACTTTC. Protein: CASSFQGPGANVLTF.

The V and J genes are TRBV2 and TRBJ1-1; no clear D gene. The CDR3 is 16 amino acids. Germline lookup yields CDR1 SNHLY and CDR2 FYNNEI. V was pared by 5 bases and J by 4 bases, with 20 bases between. The CDR3 sequence is CASSLTISATGTEAFF. The CDR3 DNA reads as TGTGCCAGCAGTTTAACTATATCTGCCACGGGCACTGAAGCTTTCTTT.

This clone has only one observation. The chain joins TRBV18 to TRBJ2-5; TRBD1 might be the D (5 bases). Germline CDR1 KGHSH, CDR2 LQKENI. Trimming took 2 bases from V and 5 from J, leaving 15 bases between them. This CDR3 region has 15 residues. The CDR3 sequence is CASSPGLGEGETQYF. CDR3 nucleotides: TGTGCCAGCTCACCAGGGCTAGGGGAAGGCGAGACCCAGTACTTC.

This chain uses TRBV9 with TRBJ1-5; D is possibly TRBD1 (6 bases). The V end lost 2 bases, the J end lost 6 bases, and 9 bases lay between the germline ends. Germline V gene sequence: CDR1 SGDLS, CDR2 YYNGEE. This CDR3 comprises 13 residues. The CDR3 here is CASSVAGVQPQHF. CDR3 in DNA: TGTGCCAGCAGCGTCGCAGGGGTTCAGCCCCAGCATTTT.

This clone was detected once. V gene TRBV9 combines with J gene TRBJ1-3; TRBD1 aligns across 7 bases. The V segment lost 2 bases and the J segment 4 bases; nucleotides outside the gene matches: 6. There are 15 residues in the CDR3. Germline V gives CDR1 SGDLS, CDR2 YYNGEE. CDR3 sequence reads: CASSVDRVQGNTIYF. The DNA of the CDR3 is TGTGCCAGCAGCGTCGACAGGGTGCAGGGAAACACCATATATTTT.